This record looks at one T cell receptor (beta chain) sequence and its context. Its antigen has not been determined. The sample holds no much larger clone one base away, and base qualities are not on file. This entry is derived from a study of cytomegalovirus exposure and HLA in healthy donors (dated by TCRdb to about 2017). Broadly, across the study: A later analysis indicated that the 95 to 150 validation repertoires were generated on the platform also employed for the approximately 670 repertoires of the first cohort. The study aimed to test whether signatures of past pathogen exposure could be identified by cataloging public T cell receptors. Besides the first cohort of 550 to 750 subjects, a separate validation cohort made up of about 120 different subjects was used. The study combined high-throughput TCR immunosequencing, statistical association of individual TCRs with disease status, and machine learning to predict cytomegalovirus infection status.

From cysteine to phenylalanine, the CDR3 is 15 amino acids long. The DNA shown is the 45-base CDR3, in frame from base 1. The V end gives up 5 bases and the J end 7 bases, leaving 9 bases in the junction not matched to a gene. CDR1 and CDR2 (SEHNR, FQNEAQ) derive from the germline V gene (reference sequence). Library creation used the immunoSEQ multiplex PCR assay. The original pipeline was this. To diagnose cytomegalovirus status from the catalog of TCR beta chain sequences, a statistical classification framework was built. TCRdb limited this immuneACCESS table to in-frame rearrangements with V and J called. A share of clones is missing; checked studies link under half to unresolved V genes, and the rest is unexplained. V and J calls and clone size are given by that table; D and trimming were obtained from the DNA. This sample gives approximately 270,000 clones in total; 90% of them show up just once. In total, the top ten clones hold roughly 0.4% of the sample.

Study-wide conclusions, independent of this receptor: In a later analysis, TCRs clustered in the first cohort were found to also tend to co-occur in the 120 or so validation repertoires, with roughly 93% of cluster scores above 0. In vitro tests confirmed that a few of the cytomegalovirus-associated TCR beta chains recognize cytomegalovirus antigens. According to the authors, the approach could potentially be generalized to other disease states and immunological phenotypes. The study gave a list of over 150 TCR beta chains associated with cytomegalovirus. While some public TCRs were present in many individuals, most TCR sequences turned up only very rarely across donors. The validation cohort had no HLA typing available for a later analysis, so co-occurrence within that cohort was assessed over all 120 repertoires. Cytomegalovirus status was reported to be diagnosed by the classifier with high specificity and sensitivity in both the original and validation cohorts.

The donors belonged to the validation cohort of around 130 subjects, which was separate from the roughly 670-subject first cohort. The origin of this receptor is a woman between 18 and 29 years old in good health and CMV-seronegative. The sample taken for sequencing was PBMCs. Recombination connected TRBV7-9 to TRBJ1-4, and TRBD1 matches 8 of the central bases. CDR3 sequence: CASSPKTGEGEKLFF. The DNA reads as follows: TGTGCCAGCAGCCCAAAGACAGGGGAGGGTGAAAAACTGTTTTTT. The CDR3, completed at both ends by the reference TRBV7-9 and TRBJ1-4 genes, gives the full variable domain DTGVSQNPRHKITKRGQNVTFRCDPISEHNRLYWYRQTLGQGPEFLTYFQNEAQLEKSRLLSDRFSAERPKGSFSTLEIQRTEQGDSAMYLCASSPKTGEGEKLFFGSGTQLSVL.